This passage covers 9 T cell receptor beta chains from one sample sequenced in a study of CD4+ T cells in melanoma. TCRdb's table, derived via immunoSEQ multiplex PCR, lists solely in-frame clones and lacks some. This table holds some 150,000 clones, around 90% found once. These receptors originate from a human donor with melanoma.

The chain uses TRBV6-1 and TRBJ1-5; 11 bases are shared with TRBD1. After removal of 8 bases from V and 7 bases from J, the junction contained 4 bases not matched to a gene. CDR1 and CDR2 (germline): MNHNS, SASEGT. This CDR3 has 13 amino acids. The CDR3 DNA reads TGTGCCAGCCGGACAGGGGGCGACCAGCCCCAGCATTTT. Translated: CASRTGGDQPQHF.

This clone has a handful of counts. The chain couples TRBV6-5 to TRBJ2-7; 7 bases align to TRBD2. CDR1 is MNHEY and CDR2 is SVGAGI in the germline V gene. The CDR3 covers 15 residues. Trimming removed 4 bases from V and 3 bases from J; junction bases left unmatched: 9. CDR3 sequence reads: CASSSLGGPYYEQYF. In DNA, the CDR3 is TGTGCCAGCAGTTCCCTGGGAGGGCCTTACTACGAGCAGTACTTC.

This chain links TRBV10-3 with TRBJ2-3, with 8 bases aligning to TRBD1. Germline-derived CDR1 and CDR2 are ENHRY and SYGVKD. The CDR3 extends over 14 amino acids. The ends lost 3 bases at V and 4 bases at J; junction bases unmatched: 3. CDR3 residues: CAISDRGRADTQYF. DNA of the CDR3: TGTGCCATCAGTGACAGGGGGCGAGCAGATACGCAGTATTTT.

The chain links TRBV2 to TRBJ2-1; 7 nucleotides match TRBD2. The J segment lost 9 bases and the V segment lost 4 bases, leaving 9 bases of the junction unmatched. CDR3 length equals 14 residues. The germline V gene has CDR1 SNHLY and CDR2 FYNNEI. CDR3 protein: CASSGTSGLGEQFF. The CDR3 DNA follows: TGTGCCAGCAGTGGGACTAGTGGGCTCGGTGAGCAGTTCTTC. Looking up the rest from reference TRBV2 and TRBJ2-1 gives the full variable domain: EPEVTQTPSHQVTQMGQEVILRCVPISNHLYFYWYRQILGQKVEFLVSFYNNEISEKSEIFDDQFSVERPDGSNFTLKIRSTKLEDSAMYFCASSGTSGLGEQFFGPGTRLTVL.

V and J are TRBV2 and TRBJ1-5, with 8 bases lining up with TRBD1. J gave up 11 bases and V 6 bases, and 6 bases lay outside the gene matches. Germline CDR1 SNHLY, CDR2 FYNNEI. This CDR3 comprises 12 residues. CDR3 sequence (DNA): TGTGCCAGCAGCGGCGGGACAGGCGCCCAGCATTTT. As protein: CASSGGTGAQHF.

The chain uses TRBV2 and TRBJ2-1, with 8 bases aligning to TRBD1. V trimming: 8 bases; J trimming: 3 bases; junction bases outside the gene matches: 9. CDR1 and CDR2 (germline): SNHLY, FYNNEI. The CDR3 runs to 15 residues. The CDR3 coding sequence is TGTGCCAGCGGACGACAGGGGTTGAACTACAATGAGCAGTTCTTC. Translated, it gives CASGRQGLNYNEQFF.

V is TRBV7-9 and J is TRBJ1-1; possibly TRBD1 for D (6 bases). The CDR3 extends over 16 amino acids. V was trimmed by 5 bases and J by 2 bases, leaving 18 bases between them. Germline V gives CDR1 SEHNR, CDR2 FQNEAQ (reference sequence). The CDR3 is CASSPGTSELNTEAFF. CDR3 sequence (DNA): TGTGCCAGCAGCCCAGGGACATCGGAATTAAACACTGAAGCTTTCTTT.

This chain uses TRBV7-9 with TRBJ1-3; D might be TRBD1 (6 bases). Germline values: CDR1 SEHNR, CDR2 FQNEAQ (reference sequence). V lost 3 bases and J 0 bases, leaving 12 bases between the germline ends. CDR3 length equals 16 residues. CDR3 amino acids: CASSFTTGSSGNTIYF. In DNA form, the CDR3 reads TGTGCCAGCAGCTTTACTACAGGGAGCTCTGGAAACACCATATATTTT.

The chain combines TRBV6-5 with TRBJ1-1; no clear D. The CDR3 totals 13 residues. CDR1 is MNHEY and CDR2 is SVGAGI in the germline V gene. Trimming left V 5 bases short and J 0 bases short, with 7 bases between. In nucleotides, the CDR3 is TGTGCCAGCAGTATGACGGTGAACACTGAAGCTTTCTTT. It encodes CASSMTVNTEAFF.